This TCR beta chain is drawn from a study of OX40 agonist ivuxolimab in advanced cancers. Study information: Having had anti-PD-1, anti-PD-L1 or anti-CTLA-4 therapy before was allowed, and around 39% had some.

Assay: immunoSEQ multiplex PCR; the TCRdb copy retains only in-frame clones and omits some. The sample has around 110,000 clones; 93% are singletons. V gave up 3 bases and J gave up 5 bases; unmatched junction bases: 3. This CDR3 has 14 residues. The V gene's germline CDR1 is SGDLS and CDR2 YYNGEE. The sample consisted of CD4+ or CD8+ T cells sorted from blood, taken in a trial of the OX40 agonist ivuxolimab. The chain employs TRBV9 and TRBJ2-2; TRBD2 aligns across 8 bases. The TCR was taken from an adult with an advanced solid tumor such as melanoma, head and neck, liver or kidney cancer. CDR3 nucleotides: TGTGCCAGCAGCGCGCGGGGGGTAACCGGGGAGCTGTTTTTT. It encodes CASSARGVTGELFF.